The TCR beta chain under discussion was sequenced for a study of T cell repertoires in cytomegalovirus infection. Study overall: Matching HLA type and CMV infection were both indicated by public TCR beta signatures.

The CDR3 loop spans 17 amino acids. Deletions cut 0 bases from V and 3 bases from J, with 17 bases between. CDR1 and CDR2 from the germline V gene are LGHNA and YNFKEQ. This clonotype has just a few counts. Its antigen is as yet unknown. Study-level findings and limits: Frequencies of public TCR beta families were cumulated, and this identified carriers of CMV plus the relevant HLA. HLA-C-restricted CMV clonotypes gave the most frequent clonotype in two of eight donors.

MiXCR, run by TCRdb on the reads, gives a single entry per CDR3 protein. The sample contains a few hundred thousand distinct CDR3 sequences, over 15% of which appear only once. The chain joins TRBV4-2 to TRBJ1-2; unclear D gene. Sequencing was done on a sample of CD8+ T cells from PBMCs. The receptor comes from a human donor in good health (CMV status not recorded). Some clones in this sample may be carry-over from other donors' samples. This CDR3 reads CASSQDYRQSGDYGYTF. For the CDR3, the DNA is TGTGCCAGCAGCCAAGACTACCGACAATCCGGGGACTATGGCTACACCTTC.